This T cell receptor beta chain was captured by sequencing in a study of T-cell memory formation after mild COVID-19. The germline CDR1 and CDR2 sequences are MNHEY and SVGAGI. Trimming shortened V by 0 bases and J by 12 bases, and 9 bases separated the two germline ends. The length of the CDR3 is 13 residues. TCRdb re-derived calls from the 5' RACE reads in MiXCR, one entry per CDR3 protein. The table records 300,000 to 400,000 distinct CDR3 sequences, approximately 14% of them present only once. The material sequenced was PBMCs or a T cell subset sorted from them (not recorded which). V and J are TRBV6-5 and TRBJ1-6; no reliable D call. The TCR was taken from a man between 18 and 29 years old who had mild COVID-19 (a few samples of this study predate the infection). Cell type and time point are not known. As DNA, the CDR3 is TGTGCCAGCAGTTACTCGAGAGGGAGACCCCTCCACTTT. Its translation: CASSYSRGRPLHF.